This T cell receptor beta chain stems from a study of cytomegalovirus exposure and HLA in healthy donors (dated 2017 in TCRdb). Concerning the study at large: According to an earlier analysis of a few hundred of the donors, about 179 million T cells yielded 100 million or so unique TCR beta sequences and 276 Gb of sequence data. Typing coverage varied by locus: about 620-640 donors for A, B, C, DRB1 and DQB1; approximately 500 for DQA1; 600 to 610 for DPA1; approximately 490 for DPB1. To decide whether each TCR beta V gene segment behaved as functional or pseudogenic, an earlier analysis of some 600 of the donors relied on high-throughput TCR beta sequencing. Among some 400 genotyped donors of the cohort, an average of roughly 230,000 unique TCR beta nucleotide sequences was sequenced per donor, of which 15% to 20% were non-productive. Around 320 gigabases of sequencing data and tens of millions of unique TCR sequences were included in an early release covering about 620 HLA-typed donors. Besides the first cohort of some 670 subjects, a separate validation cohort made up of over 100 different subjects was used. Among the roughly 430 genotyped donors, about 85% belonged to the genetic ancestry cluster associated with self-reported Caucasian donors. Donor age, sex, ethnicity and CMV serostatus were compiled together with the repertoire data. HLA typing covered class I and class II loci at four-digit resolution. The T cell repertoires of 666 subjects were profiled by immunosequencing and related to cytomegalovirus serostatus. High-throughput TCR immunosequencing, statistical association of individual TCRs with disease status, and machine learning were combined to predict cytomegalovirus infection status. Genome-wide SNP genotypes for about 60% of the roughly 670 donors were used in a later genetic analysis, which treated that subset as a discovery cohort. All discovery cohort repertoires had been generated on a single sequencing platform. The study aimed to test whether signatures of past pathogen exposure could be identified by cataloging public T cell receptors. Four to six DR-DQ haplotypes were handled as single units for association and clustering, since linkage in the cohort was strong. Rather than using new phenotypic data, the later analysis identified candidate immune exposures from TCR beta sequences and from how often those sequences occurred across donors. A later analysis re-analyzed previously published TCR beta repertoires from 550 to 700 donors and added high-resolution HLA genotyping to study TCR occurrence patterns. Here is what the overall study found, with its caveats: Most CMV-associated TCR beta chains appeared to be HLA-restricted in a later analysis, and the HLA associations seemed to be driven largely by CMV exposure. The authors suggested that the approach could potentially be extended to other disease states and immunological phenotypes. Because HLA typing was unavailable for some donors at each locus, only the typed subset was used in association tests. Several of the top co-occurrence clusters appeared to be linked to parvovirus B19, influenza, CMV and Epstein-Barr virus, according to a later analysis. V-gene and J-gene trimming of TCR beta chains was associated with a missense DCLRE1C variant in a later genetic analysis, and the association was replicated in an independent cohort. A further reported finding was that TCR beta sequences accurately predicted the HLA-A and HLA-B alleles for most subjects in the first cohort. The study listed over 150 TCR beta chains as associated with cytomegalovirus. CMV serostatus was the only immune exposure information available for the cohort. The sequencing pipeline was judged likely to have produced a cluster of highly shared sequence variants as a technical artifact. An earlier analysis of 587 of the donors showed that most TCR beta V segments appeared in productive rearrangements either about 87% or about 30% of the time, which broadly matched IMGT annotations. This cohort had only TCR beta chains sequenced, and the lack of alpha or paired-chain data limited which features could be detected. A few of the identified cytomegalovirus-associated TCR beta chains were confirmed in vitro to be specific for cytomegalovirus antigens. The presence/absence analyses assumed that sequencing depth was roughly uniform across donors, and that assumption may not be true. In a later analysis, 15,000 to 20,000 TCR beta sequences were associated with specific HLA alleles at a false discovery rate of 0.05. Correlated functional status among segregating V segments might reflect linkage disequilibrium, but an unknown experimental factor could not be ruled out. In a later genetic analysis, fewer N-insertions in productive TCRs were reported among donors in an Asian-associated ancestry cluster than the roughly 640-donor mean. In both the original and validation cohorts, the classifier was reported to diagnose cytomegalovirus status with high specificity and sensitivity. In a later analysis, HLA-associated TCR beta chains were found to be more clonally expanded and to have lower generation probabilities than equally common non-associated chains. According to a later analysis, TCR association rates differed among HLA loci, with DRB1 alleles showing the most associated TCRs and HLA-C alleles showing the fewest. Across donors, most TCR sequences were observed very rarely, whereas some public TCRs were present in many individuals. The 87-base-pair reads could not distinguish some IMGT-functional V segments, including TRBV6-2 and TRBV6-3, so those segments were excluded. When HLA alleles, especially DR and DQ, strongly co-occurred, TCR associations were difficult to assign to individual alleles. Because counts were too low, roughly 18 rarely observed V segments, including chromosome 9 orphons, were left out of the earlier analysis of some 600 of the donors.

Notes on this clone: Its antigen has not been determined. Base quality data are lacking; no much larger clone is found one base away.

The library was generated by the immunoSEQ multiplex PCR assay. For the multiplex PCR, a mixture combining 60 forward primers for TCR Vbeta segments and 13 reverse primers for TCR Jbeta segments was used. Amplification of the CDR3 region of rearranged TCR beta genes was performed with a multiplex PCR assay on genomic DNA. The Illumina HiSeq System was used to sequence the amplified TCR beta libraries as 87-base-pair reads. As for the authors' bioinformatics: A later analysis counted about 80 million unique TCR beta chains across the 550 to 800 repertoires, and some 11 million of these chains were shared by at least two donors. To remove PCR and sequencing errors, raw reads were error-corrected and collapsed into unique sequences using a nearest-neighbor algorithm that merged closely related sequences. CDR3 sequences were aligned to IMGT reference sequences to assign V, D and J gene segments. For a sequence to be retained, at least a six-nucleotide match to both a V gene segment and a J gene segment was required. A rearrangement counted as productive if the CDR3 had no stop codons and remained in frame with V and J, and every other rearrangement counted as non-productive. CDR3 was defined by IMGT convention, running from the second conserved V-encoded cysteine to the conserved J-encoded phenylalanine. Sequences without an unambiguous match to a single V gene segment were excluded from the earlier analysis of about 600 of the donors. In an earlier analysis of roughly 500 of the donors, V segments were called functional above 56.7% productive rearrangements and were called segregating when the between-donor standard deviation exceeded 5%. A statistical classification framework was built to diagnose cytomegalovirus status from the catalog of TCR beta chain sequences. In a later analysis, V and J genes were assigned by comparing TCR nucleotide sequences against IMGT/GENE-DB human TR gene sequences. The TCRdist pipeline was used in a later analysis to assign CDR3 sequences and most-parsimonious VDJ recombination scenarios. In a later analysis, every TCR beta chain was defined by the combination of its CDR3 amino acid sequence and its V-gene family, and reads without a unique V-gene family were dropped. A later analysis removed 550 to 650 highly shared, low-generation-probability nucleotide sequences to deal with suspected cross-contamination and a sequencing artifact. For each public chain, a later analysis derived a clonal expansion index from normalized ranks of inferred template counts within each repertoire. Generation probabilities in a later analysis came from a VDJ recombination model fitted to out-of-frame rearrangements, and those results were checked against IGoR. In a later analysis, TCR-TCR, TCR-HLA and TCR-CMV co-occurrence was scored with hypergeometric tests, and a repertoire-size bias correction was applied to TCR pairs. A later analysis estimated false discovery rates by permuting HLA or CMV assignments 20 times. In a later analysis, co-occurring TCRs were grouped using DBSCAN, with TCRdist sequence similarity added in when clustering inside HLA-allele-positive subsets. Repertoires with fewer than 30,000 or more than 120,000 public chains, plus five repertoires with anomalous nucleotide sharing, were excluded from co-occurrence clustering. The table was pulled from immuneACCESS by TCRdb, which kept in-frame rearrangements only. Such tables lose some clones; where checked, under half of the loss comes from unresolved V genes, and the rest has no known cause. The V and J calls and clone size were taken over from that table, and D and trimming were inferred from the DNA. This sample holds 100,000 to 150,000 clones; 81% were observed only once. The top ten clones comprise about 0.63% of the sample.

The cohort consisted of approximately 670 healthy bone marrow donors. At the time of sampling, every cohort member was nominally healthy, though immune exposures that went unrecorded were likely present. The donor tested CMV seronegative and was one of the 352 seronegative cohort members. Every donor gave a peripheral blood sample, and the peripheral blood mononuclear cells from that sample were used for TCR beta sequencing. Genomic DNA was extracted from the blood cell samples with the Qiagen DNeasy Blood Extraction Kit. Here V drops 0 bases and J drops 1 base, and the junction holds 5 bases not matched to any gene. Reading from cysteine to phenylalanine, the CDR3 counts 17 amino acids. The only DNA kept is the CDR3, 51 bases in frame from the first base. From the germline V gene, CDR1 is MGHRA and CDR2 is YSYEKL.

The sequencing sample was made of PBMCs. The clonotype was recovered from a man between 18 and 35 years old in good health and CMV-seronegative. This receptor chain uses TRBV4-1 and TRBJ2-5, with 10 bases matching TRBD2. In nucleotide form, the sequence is TGCGCCAGCAGCCAAGACGGTAGCGGGGGGCCCCAAGAGACCCAGTACTTC. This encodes CASSQDGSGGPQETQYF.